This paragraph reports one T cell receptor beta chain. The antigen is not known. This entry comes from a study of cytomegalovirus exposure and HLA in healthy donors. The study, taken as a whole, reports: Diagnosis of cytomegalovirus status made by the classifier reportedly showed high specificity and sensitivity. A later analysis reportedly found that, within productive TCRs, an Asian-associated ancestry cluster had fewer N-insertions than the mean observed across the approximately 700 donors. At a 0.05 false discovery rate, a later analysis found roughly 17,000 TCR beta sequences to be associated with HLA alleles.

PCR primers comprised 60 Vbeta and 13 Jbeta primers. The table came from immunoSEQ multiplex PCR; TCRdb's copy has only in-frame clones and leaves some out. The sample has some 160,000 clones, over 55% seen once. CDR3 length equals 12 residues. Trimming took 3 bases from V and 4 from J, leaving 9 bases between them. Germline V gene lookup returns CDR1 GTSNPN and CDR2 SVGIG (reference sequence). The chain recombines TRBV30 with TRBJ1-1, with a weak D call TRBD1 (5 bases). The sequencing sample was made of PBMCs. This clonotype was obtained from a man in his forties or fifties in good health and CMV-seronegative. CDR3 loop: CAWRSGGTEAFF. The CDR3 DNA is TGTGCCTGGAGGAGCGGGGGCACTGAAGCTTTCTTT. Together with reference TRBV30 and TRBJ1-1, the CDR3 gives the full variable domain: SQTIHQWPATLVQPVGSPLSLECTVEGTSNPNLYWYRQAAGRGLQLLFYSVGIGQISSEVPQNLSASRPQDRQFILSSKKLLLSDSGFYLCAWRSGGTEAFFGQGTRLTVV.